This T cell receptor beta chain was identified in a study of vaccination and CD4 T cells after COVID-19. Study observations and caveats: Researchers report that 304 of 307 vaccine-specific clones in convalescent patients proved spike mono-reactive.

In the case of this clonotype: Its antigen is still unknown.

Researchers used the Oncomine TCR Beta short-read assay to sequence DNA from cultured CD4+ T cells. Researchers extracted genomic DNA from CD4+ T cells that had been cultured. TCRdb passed the PCR reads through MiXCR, listing each CDR3 protein once. The sample holds thousands of distinct CDR3 sequences; 55% to 65% are singletons and the top ten take less than 7.5%. As to treatment: roughly 11-day PBMC culture with coronavirus spike peptide pools or control peptides (ViraFEST assay). For ViraFEST, peptide pools expanded antigen-specific T cells, after which the TCRs were sequenced. PCR positivity was dated March to December 2020, before US Alpha, Beta and Delta variants. Per the germline V gene, CDR1 is SGHTA and CDR2 is FQGNSA. Trimming stripped 3 bases from V and 4 bases from J, with 18 bases between. The CDR3 is 17 residues long.

The chain uses TRBV7-2 and TRBJ2-2, with D possibly TRBD2 on 6 matching bases. The receptor comes from a human donor who had recovered from COVID-19. The specimen was CD4+ T cells from blood, cultured in vitro. The CDR3 bases are TGTGCCAGCAGCTTTAGTCCGGGGGTAGTGGGCACCGGGGAGCTGTTTTTT. Translating gives CASSFSPGVVGTGELFF. Using reference TRBV7-2 and TRBJ2-2 for the parts outside the CDR3, the full variable domain is GAGVSQSPSNKVTEKGKDVELRCDPISGHTALYWYRQSLGQGLEFLIYFQGNSAPDKSGLPSDRFSAERTGGSVSTLTIQRTQQEDSAVYLCASSFSPGVVGTGELFFGEGSRLTVL.